What follows are 21 T cell receptor beta chains derived from one specimen sequenced in a study of T cell repertoires and Cas9 in healthy adults. The method was immunoSEQ multiplex PCR; TCRdb's version includes in-frame clones alone and lacks a portion of them. The sample includes 20,000 to 25,000 clones, roughly 90% of them seen just once. Sequenced material: CD4+ effector T cells (CD127+, CD25-, CD137-, CD154-) from PBMCs; culture status not recorded. The origin of the receptors is a human donor in good health.

The genes are TRBV11-2 and TRBJ1-2; 7 nucleotides agree with TRBD1. After removal of 5 bases from V and 0 bases from J, the junction contained 3 bases not matched to a gene. Germline loops: CDR1 SGHAT, CDR2 FQNNGV. The CDR3 is 14 residues long. Here the CDR3 DNA reads TGTGCCAGCAGCCGACAGGGCACTAACTATGGCTACACCTTC. This gives the protein CASSRQGTNYGYTF.

The rearrangement joins TRBV27 to TRBJ1-2, with a tentative D call TRBD1 (5 bases). Germline V lookup: CDR1 MNHEY, CDR2 SMNVEV (reference sequence). The CDR3 consists of 12 residues. V was cut by 3 bases and J by 8 bases, with 10 bases left in between. In DNA form, the CDR3 reads TGTGCCAGCAGTTTGAGGGGTGGCGGCTACACCTTC. Translation: CASSLRGGGYTF.

J is TRBJ1-5 and V is TRBV30; 7 bases fit TRBD1. After removal of 2 bases from V and 6 bases from J, the junction contained 10 bases not matched to a gene. Germline V gene data show CDR1 as GTSNPN and CDR2 as SVGIG (reference sequence). The CDR3 contains 15 residues. CDR3 protein: CAWSNPTGMGQPQHF. For the CDR3, the DNA is TGTGCCTGGAGTAACCCGACAGGGATGGGTCAGCCCCAGCATTTT.

The chain carries TRBV7-9 and TRBJ1-2; D not resolved. Germline V gives CDR1 SEHNR, CDR2 FQNEAQ (reference sequence). This CDR3 has 13 amino acids. V lost 3 bases, J lost 3 bases, and 8 bases lay in between. The CDR3 spells CASSFSEYYGYTF. As DNA, the CDR3 is TGTGCCAGCAGCTTTTCGGAATACTATGGCTACACCTTC.

This clone was seen a few times. CDR3 DNA sequence: TGTGCCAGTAGTACGCACCTCGGGGATGAAAAACTGTTTTTT. Translation gives CASSTHLGDEKLFF. This chain connects TRBV19 to TRBJ1-4; D is undetermined. CDR3 size: 14 residues. The germline V and J ends were trimmed by 4 bases and 6 bases, with 12 bases remaining between them. Germline V CDR1 and CDR2: LNHDA, SQIVND (reference sequence).

V gene TRBV19 combines with J gene TRBJ2-7, with 7 bases matching TRBD1. The germline V gene has CDR1 LNHDA and CDR2 SQIVND (reference sequence). CDR3 length: 14 amino acids. V gave up 6 bases and J gave up 3 bases; unmatched junction bases: 8. CDR3 bases: TGTGCCAGTAGCCTGGGACAGCGATACTACGAGCAGTACTTC. This codes for CASSLGQRYYEQYF. The full variable domain, completed using reference TRBV19 and TRBJ2-7, is DGGITQSPKYLFRKEGQNVTLSCEQNLNHDAMYWYRQDPGQGLRLIYYSQIVNDFQKGDIAEGYSVSREKKESFPLTVTSAQKNPTAFYLCASSLGQRYYEQYFGPGTRLTVT.

The chain recombines TRBV28 with TRBJ1-1; unclear D gene. The CDR3 runs to 12 residues. The germline V gene encodes CDR1 MDHEN and CDR2 SYDVKM. V was cut by 7 bases and J by 1 base, with 7 bases left in between. CDR3 amino acids: CASTTRNTEAFF. As DNA, the CDR3 is TGTGCCAGCACCACAAGGAACACTGAAGCTTTCTTT.

This sequence joins TRBV19 and TRBJ2-2, with D maybe TRBD2 (6 bases). This CDR3 contains 15 residues. From germline, CDR1 is LNHDA and CDR2 SQIVND (reference sequence). Deletions cut 3 bases from V and 4 bases from J, with 12 bases between. CDR3 nucleotides: TGTGCCAGTAGTATGGGGAGGATGGGCACCGGGGAGCTGTTTTTT. Its protein product is CASSMGRMGTGELFF.

The chain combines TRBV5-1 with TRBJ2-7; D not resolved. V dropped 3 bases and J dropped 0 bases, with 10 bases sitting between them. The CDR3 has 14 amino acids. Germline V gene data show CDR1 as SGHRS and CDR2 as YFSETQ. CDR3: CASSSGSGSYEQYF. DNA of the CDR3: TGCGCCAGCAGCTCGGGTTCGGGCTCCTACGAGCAGTACTTC.

The chain uses TRBV15 and TRBJ1-5; D gene ambiguous. The V end was cut by 0 bases, the J end by 0 bases, with 6 bases between. CDR3 length equals 15 residues. Germline V lookup: CDR1 LNHNV, CDR2 YYDKDF (reference sequence). The CDR3 loop reads CATSRDRYSNQPQHF. The DNA for the CDR3 is TGTGCCACCAGCAGAGACAGATATAGCAATCAGCCCCAGCATTTT.

The chain employs TRBV7-9 and TRBJ2-2; D is unclear. Germline CDR1 reads SEHNR; CDR2 reads FQNEAQ (reference sequence). CDR3 length: 14 amino acids. The germline V and J ends were trimmed by 5 bases and 0 bases, with 7 bases remaining between them. Written as DNA, the CDR3 is TGTGCCAGCAGCAAGGAAGCGAACACCGGGGAGCTGTTTTTT. Its translation: CASSKEANTGELFF.

The V call is TRBV7-9, the J call TRBJ1-2; 7 bases line up with TRBD1. From germline, CDR1 is SEHNR and CDR2 FQNEAQ (reference sequence). This CDR3 contains 15 residues. V shed 1 base and J 8 bases; nucleotides not matched to a gene: 10. For the CDR3, the DNA is TGTGCCAGCAGCTTAGAAACAGGGGCCAGAGGAGGCTACACCTTC. Its protein is CASSLETGARGGYTF.

V and J are TRBV7-5 and TRBJ2-1; the table's D call TRBD2 went unverified against the DNA. TRBV7-5 is a pseudogene. The CDR3 loop spans 16 amino acids. The DNA of the CDR3 is TGTGCCAGAAGCTGGGGACTCGTGCTCTCCTACAATGAGCAGTTCTTC. It yields the protein CARSWGLVLSYNEQFF.

This clone appeared a few times. The chain has TRBV7-6 and TRBJ2-1, with TRBD2 identical over 7 bases. This CDR3 has 11 amino acids. V lost 10 bases and J lost 10; bases outside the gene matches: 7. Germline-derived CDR1 and CDR2 are SGHVS and FNYEAQ. The CDR3 is CAIKAGEEQFF. The CDR3 DNA is TGTGCCATCAAGGCGGGGGAGGAGCAGTTCTTC.

DNA of the CDR3: TGTGCCAGCAGCCTAAACAGGGGAAGGGTAGTGAGTAGCTCCTACGAGCAGTACGTC. Residues: CASSLNRGRVVSSSYEQYV. The rearrangement links TRBV21-1 to TRBJ2-7; the DNA was not used to check the table's D call, TRBD1. TRBV21-1 is noted as a pseudogene. The CDR3 loop spans 19 amino acids.

The V and J genes are TRBV15 and TRBJ1-2; 7 nucleotides line up with TRBD1. The length of the CDR3 is 14 residues. V was clipped by 0 bases and J by 6 bases; unmatched bases: 4. The germline CDR1 and CDR2 sequences are LNHNV and YYDKDF (reference sequence). The CDR3 DNA reads as TGTGCCACCAGCAGAGATCGCGGGACAGATGGCTACACCTTC. Residues: CATSRDRGTDGYTF. The entire variable domain, with the rest obtained from reference TRBV15 and TRBJ1-2, is as follows: DAMVIQNPRYQVTQFGKPVTLSCSQTLNHNVMYWYQQKSSQAPKLLFHYYDKDFNNEADTPDNFQSRRPNTSFCFLDIRSPGLGDTAMYLCATSRDRGTDGYTFGSGTRLTVV.

The chain joins TRBV6-5 to TRBJ2-3; 8 nucleotides agree with TRBD2. The CDR3 is made up of 15 amino acids. The ends lost 8 bases at V and 3 bases at J; junction bases unmatched: 10. CDR1 is MNHEY and CDR2 is SVGAGI in the germline V gene. The CDR3: CASRPREGETDTQYF. The CDR3 nucleotides read TGTGCCAGCCGCCCCCGGGAGGGGGAAACAGATACGCAGTATTTT.

The chain employs TRBV9 and TRBJ1-5; 7 nucleotides match TRBD1. The CDR3 totals 16 residues. Germline lookup yields CDR1 SGDLS and CDR2 YYNGEE. The ends lost 4 bases at V and 0 bases at J; junction bases unmatched: 7. The CDR3 is CASSPGTVNSNQPQHF. Written as DNA, the CDR3 is TGTGCCAGCAGCCCAGGGACAGTCAATAGCAATCAGCCCCAGCATTTT.

This clone was detected once. The V and J genes are TRBV6-5 and TRBJ2-7; no clear D gene. Germline CDR1 and CDR2: MNHEY and SVGAGI. The V end lost 7 bases, the J end lost 0 bases, and 7 bases lay between the germline ends. The CDR3 is 12 residues long. The CDR3 loop reads CASIRSSYEQYF. CDR3 nucleotide sequence: TGTGCCAGCATCCGCAGCTCCTACGAGCAGTACTTC.

This sequence joins TRBV7-3 and TRBJ2-2; 10 positions agree with TRBD1. This CDR3 is 14 amino acids long. Per the germline V gene, CDR1 is SGHTA and CDR2 is FQGTGA. V was pared by 8 bases and J by 3 bases, with 3 bases of the junction left unmatched. The CDR3 spells CASRQGAHTGELFF. CDR3 DNA sequence: TGTGCCAGCCGACAGGGGGCGCACACCGGGGAGCTGTTTTTT.

This chain connects TRBV29-1 to TRBJ1-4; D ambiguous. CDR3 length: 12 amino acids. Germline loops: CDR1 SQVTM, CDR2 ANQGSEA. V shed 6 bases and J shed 5 bases, with 10 bases lying between them. The CDR3 protein is CSVRPENEKLFF. The CDR3, as DNA: TGCAGCGTGCGCCCAGAAAATGAAAAACTGTTTTTT.